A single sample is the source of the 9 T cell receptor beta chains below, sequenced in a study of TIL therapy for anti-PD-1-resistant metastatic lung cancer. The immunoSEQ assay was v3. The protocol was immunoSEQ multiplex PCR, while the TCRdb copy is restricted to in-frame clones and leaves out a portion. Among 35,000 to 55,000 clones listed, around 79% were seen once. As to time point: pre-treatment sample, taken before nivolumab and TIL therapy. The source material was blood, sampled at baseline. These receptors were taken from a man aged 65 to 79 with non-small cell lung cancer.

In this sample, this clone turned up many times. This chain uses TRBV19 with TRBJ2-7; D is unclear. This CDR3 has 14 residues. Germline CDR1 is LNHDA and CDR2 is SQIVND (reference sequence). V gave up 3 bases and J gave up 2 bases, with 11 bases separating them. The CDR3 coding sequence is TGTGCCAGTAGTATGGTGGGCAGGACCTACGAGCAGTACTTC. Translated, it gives CASSMVGRTYEQYF. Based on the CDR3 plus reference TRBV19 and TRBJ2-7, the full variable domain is DGGITQSPKYLFRKEGQNVTLSCEQNLNHDAMYWYRQDPGQGLRLIYYSQIVNDFQKGDIAEGYSVSREKKESFPLTVTSAQKNPTAFYLCASSMVGRTYEQYFGPGTRLTVT.

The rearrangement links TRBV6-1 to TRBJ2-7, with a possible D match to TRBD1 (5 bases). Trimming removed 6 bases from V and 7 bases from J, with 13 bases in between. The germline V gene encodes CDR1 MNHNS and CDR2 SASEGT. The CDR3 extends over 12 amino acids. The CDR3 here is CASSQGPREQYF. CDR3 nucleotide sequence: TGTGCCAGCAGCCAGGGTCCCAGAGAGCAGTACTTC.

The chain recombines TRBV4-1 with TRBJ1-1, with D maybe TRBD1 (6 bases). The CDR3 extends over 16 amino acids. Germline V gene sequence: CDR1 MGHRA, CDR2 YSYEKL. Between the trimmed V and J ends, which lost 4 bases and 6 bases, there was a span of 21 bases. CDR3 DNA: TGCGCCAGCAGCCCACAAAAACAATCGACAGGATCTGAAGCTTTCTTT. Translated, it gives CASSPQKQSTGSEAFF.

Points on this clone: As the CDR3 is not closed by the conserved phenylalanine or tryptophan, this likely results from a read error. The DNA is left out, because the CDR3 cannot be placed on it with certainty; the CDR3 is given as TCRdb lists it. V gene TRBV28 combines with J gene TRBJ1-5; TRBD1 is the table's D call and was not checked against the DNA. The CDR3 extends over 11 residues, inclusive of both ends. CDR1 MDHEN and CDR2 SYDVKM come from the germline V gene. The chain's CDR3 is CASSDRDRLFI.

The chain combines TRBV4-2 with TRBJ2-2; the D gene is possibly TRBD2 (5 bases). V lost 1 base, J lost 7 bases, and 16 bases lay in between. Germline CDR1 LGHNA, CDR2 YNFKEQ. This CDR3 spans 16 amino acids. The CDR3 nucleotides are TGTGCCAGCAGCCAAGTTCGATCGGGGATGGGCGGGGAGCTGTTTTTT. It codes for CASSQVRSGMGGELFF.

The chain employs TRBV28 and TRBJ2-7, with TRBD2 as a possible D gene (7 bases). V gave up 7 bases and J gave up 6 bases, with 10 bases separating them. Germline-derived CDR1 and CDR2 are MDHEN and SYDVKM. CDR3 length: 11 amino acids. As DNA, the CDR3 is TGTGCCAGCAACGGGGGGCTCGAGCAGTACTTC. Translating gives CASNGGLEQYF.

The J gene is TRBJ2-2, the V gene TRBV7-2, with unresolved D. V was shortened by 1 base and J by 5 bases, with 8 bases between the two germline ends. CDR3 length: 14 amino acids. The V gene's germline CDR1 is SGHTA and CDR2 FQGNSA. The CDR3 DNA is TGTGCCAGCAGCTTAGATCGATGGACCGGGGAGCTGTTTTTT. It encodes CASSLDRWTGELFF.

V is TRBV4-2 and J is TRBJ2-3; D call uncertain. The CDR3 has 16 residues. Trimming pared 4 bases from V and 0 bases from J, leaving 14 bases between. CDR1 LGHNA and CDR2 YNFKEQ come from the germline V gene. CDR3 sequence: CASSRLDPSSTDTQYF. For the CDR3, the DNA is TGTGCCAGCAGCCGGCTAGACCCATCTAGCACAGATACGCAGTATTTT.

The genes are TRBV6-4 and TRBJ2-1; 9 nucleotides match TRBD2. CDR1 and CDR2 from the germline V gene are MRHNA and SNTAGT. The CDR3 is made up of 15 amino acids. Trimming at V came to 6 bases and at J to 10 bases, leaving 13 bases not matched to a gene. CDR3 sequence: CASSPEVAGVREQFF. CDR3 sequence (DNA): TGTGCCAGCAGCCCAGAGGTAGCGGGAGTTAGGGAGCAGTTCTTC.